The present T cell receptor (beta chain) was sequenced within a study of radiation and T cells in renal cell carcinoma. The CDR3 totals 15 residues. Germline values: CDR1 LNHNV, CDR2 YYDKDF (reference sequence). The germline V and J ends were trimmed by 1 base and 4 bases, with 13 bases remaining between them. As for time point: blood 4 weeks post-SBRT, at nephrectomy. Documented treatment: 15 Gy SBRT to primary tumor, nephrectomy 4 weeks later. After SBRT, blood was collected at 2 and 4 weeks, plus baseline. Study outcomes and limitations: Top tumor clonotypes rose in blood 2 weeks post-radiation, then contracted.

To note about this clone: What it binds is not known.

The repertoire was sequenced with immunoSEQ multiplex PCR; TCRdb's copy has only in-frame clones and lacks some. The sample has about 78,000 clones, about nine tenths seen once. The chain employs TRBV15 and TRBJ1-2; TRBD1 is a possible D gene (5 bases). The material was blood, obtained from a patient whose treatment included radiotherapy and nephrectomy. The source of this sequence is a woman between 70 and 85 years old with renal cell carcinoma. DNA of the CDR3: TGTGCCACCAGCAGAGGGACACCAAACGGCTATGGCTACACCTTC. Its protein is CATSRGTPNGYGYTF.